This T cell receptor beta chain appears in the sequencing data of a study of shared clonotypes between healthy human individuals. Trimming pared 0 bases from V and 1 base from J, leaving 6 bases between. The CDR3 contains 14 residues. Germline V gene sequence: CDR1 MNHNY, CDR2 SVGAGI (reference sequence). Deep-level assay runs were performed. Libraries were prepared by immunoSEQ multiplex PCR; TCRdb keeps only in-frame clonotypes and omits some of them. The sample includes roughly 2 million clones, roughly 94% of them seen just once. The chain has TRBV6-6 and TRBJ1-1; D is undetermined. Sequencing was done on a sample of naive CD4+ T cells sorted from blood. Subset noted: CD45RA+ positively selected. This sequence originates from a man between 18 and 35 years old in good health. The CDR3 region is CASSYSSSNTEAFF. The CDR3, as DNA: TGTGCCAGCAGTTACTCGTCTTCGAACACTGAAGCTTTCTTT.